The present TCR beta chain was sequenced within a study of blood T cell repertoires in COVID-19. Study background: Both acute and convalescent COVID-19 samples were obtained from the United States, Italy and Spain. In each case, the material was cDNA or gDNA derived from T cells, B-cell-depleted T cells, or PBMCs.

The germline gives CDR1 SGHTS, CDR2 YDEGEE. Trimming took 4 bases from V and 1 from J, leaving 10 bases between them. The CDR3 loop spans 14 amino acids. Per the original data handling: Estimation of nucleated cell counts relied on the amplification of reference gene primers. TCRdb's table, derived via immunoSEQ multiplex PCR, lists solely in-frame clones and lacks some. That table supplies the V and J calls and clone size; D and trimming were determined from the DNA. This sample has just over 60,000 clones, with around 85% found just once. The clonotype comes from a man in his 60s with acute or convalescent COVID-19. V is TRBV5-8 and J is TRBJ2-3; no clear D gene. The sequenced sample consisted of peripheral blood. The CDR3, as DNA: TGTGCCAGCAGCCCCGTGCAGGGCACAGATACGCAGTATTTT. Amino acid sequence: CASSPVQGTDTQYF. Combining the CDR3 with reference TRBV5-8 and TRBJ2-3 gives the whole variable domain EAGVTQSPTHLIKTRGQQATLRCSPISGHTSVYWYQQALGLGLQFLLWYDEGEERNRGNFPPRFSGRQFPNYSSELNVNALELEDSALYLCASSPVQGTDTQYFGPGTRLTVL.